This T cell receptor (beta chain) was captured in a study of cytomegalovirus exposure and HLA in healthy donors. The germline gives CDR1 MNHEY, CDR2 SMNVEV (reference sequence). V dropped 8 bases and J dropped 0 bases, with 10 bases sitting between them. The length of the CDR3 is 14 residues. 60 Vbeta and 13 Jbeta primers were used in PCR. Libraries were prepared by immunoSEQ multiplex PCR; TCRdb keeps only in-frame clonotypes and omits some of them. The data contain 110,000 to 150,000 clones, nearly 10% of them singletons. Broader study findings: A later analysis showed that HLA-associated TCR beta chains had undergone more clonal expansion than equally common others. Being productive about 87% or about 30% of the time was typical of most TCR beta V segments in an earlier analysis.

In its sample, this clone was seen a few times. Its antigen is undetermined. The sequence derives from a man aged 45 to 65 in good health and CMV-seronegative. The gene calls are TRBV27 and TRBJ2-2, with D possibly TRBD2 on 5 matching bases. The sequencing input was PBMCs. CDR3: CASRPAANTGELFF. The DNA of the CDR3 is TGTGCCAGCCGTCCAGCGGCGAACACCGGGGAGCTGTTTTTT.